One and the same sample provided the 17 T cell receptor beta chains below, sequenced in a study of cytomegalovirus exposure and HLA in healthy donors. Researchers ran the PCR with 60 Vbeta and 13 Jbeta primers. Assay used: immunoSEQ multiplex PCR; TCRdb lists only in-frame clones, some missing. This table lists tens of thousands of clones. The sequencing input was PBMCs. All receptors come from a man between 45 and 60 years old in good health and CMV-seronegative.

This CDR3 reads CASSYSARGGTDTQYF. The CDR3, as DNA: TGTGCCAGCAGTTACTCTGCGCGGGGGGGCACAGATACGCAGTATTTT. The V and J genes are TRBV6-5 and TRBJ2-3; 8 bases are shared with TRBD2. After removal of 0 bases from V and 1 base from J, the junction contained 3 bases not matched to a gene. CDR1 MNHEY and CDR2 SVGAGI come from the germline V gene. The CDR3 loop spans 16 amino acids.

CDR3 loop: CASSRGLDGNTIYF. CDR3 coding DNA: TGCGCCAGCAGCAGGGGGCTCGATGGAAACACCATATATTTT. The V and J genes are TRBV10-2 and TRBJ1-3; 8 bases match TRBD1. Unmatched junction bases numbered 4, after V lost 6 bases and J lost 3 bases. The V gene's germline CDR1 is WSHSY and CDR2 SAAADI. The CDR3 has 14 residues.

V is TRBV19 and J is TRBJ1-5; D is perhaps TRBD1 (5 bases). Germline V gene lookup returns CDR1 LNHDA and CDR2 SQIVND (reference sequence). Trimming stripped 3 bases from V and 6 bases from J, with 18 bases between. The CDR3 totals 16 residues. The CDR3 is CASSIIMRDFRQPQHF. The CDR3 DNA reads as TGTGCCAGTAGTATTATAATGAGGGACTTTCGTCAGCCCCAGCATTTT.

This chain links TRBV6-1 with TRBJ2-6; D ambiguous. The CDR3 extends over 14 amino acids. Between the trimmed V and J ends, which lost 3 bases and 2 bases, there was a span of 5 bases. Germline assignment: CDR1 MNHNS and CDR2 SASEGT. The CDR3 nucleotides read TGTGCCAGCAGTGACAACACTGGGGCCAACGTCCTGACTTTC. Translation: CASSDNTGANVLTF.

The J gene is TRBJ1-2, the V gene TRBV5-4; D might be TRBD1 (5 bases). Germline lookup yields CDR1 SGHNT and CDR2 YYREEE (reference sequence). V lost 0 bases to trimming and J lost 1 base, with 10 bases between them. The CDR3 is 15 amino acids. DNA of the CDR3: TGTGCCAGCAGCTTGGGGGGGGAGATTAACTATGGCTACACCTTC. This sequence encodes CASSLGGEINYGYTF.

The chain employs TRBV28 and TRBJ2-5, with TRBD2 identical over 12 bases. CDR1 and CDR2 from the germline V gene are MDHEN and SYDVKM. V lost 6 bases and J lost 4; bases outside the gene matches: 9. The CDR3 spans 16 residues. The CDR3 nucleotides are TGTGCCAGCAGCAAAAGACTAGCGGGGGTGTTAGAGACCCAGTACTTC. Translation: CASSKRLAGVLETQYF.

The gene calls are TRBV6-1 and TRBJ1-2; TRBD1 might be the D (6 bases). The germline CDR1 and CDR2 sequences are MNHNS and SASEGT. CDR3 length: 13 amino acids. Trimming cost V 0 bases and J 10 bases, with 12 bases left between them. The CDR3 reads CASSEAETGPYTF. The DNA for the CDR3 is TGTGCCAGCAGTGAAGCTGAGACAGGACCCTACACCTTC.

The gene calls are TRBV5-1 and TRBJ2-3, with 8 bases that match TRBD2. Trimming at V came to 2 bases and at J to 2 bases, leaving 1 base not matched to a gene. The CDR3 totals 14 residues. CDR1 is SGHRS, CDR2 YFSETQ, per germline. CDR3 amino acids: CASSFSGVTDTQYF. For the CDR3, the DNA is TGCGCCAGCAGCTTTAGCGGGGTCACAGATACGCAGTATTTT.

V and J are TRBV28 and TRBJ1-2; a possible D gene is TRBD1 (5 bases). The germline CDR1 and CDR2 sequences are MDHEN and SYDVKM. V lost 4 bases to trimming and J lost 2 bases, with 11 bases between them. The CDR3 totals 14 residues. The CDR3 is CASSYPGLNYGYTF. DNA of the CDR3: TGTGCCAGCAGTTACCCGGGACTGAACTATGGCTACACCTTC.

The CDR3 DNA sequence: TGTGCCAGCAGCTTATCCGCGGGTAGAAAGTCCTACGAGCAGTACTTC. Its translation is CASSLSAGRKSYEQYF. This chain uses TRBV13 with TRBJ2-7, with D possibly TRBD2 on 5 matching bases. The V gene lost 2 bases and the J gene lost 1 base, with 15 bases spanning the gap. The CDR3 has 16 amino acids. Per germline, CDR1 PRHDT and CDR2 FYEKMQ (reference sequence).

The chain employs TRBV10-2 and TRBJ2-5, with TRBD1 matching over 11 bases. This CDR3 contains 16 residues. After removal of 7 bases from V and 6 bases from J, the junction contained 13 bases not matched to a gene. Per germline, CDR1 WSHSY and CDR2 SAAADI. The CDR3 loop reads CASTIYGQGAGKTQYF. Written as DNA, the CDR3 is TGCGCCAGCACAATATACGGACAGGGGGCTGGAAAGACCCAGTACTTC.

The CDR3: CASSLTGGWKGLQETQYF. The CDR3 DNA sequence: TGTGCCAGCAGCTTAACAGGGGGTTGGAAGGGACTCCAAGAGACCCAGTACTTC. This rearrangement joins TRBV7-9 to TRBJ2-5; TRBD1 agrees at 8 bases. V was pared by 2 bases and J by 1 base, with 12 bases of the junction left unmatched. The CDR3 runs to 18 residues. The germline gives CDR1 SEHNR, CDR2 FQNEAQ (reference sequence).

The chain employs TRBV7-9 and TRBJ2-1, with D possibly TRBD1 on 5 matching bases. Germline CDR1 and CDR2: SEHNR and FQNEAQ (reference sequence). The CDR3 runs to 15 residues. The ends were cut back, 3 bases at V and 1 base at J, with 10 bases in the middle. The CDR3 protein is CASSFRDSSYNEQFF. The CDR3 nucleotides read TGTGCCAGCAGCTTCAGGGATAGTTCCTACAATGAGCAGTTCTTC.

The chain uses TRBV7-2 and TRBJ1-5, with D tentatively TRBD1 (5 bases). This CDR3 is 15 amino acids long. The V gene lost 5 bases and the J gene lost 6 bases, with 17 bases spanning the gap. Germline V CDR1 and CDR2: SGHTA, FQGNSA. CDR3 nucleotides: TGTGCCAGCAGCATAGTCCAGGGTTTGACTCAGCCCCAGCATTTT. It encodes CASSIVQGLTQPQHF.

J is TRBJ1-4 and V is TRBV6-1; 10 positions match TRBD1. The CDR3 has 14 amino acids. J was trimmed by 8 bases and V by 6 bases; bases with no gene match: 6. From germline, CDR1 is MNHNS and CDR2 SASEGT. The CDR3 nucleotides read TGTGCCAGCAGCCCGACAGGGGGCAGGGAAAAACTGTTTTTT. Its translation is CASSPTGGREKLFF.

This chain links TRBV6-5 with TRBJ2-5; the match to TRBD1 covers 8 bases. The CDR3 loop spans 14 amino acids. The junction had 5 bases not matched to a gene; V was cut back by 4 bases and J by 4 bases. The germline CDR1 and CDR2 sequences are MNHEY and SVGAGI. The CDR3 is CASSFNRGAETQYF. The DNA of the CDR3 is TGTGCCAGCAGTTTCAACAGGGGGGCAGAGACCCAGTACTTC.

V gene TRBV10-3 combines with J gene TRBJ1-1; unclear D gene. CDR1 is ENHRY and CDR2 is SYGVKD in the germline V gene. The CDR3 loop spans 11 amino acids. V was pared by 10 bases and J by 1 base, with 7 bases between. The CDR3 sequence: CATAANTEAFF. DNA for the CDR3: TGTGCCACCGCGGCGAACACTGAAGCTTTCTTT.